One and the same sample provided the 4 T cell receptor beta chains below, sequenced in a study of shared clonotypes between healthy human individuals. Data came from immunoSEQ multiplex PCR; TCRdb stores just in-frame clones and leaves some out. Of about 560,000 clones listed, around 81% are singletons. The sample was PBMCs. These receptors all come from a woman in her 40s in good health. Some clones in this sample may be carry-over from other donors' samples.

The chain combines TRBV2 with TRBJ2-7; D is ambiguous. The germline V and J ends were trimmed by 7 bases and 4 bases, with 14 bases remaining between them. The CDR3 contains 13 residues. Germline CDR1 reads SNHLY; CDR2 reads FYNNEI. CDR3 in amino acids: CASTGALGYEQYF. CDR3 nucleotides: TGTGCCAGCACCGGCGCTCTGGGTTACGAGCAGTACTTC. Complete variable domain (other parts from reference TRBV2 and TRBJ2-7): EPEVTQTPSHQVTQMGQEVILRCVPISNHLYFYWYRQILGQKVEFLVSFYNNEISEKSEIFDDQFSVERPDGSNFTLKIRSTKLEDSAMYFCASTGALGYEQYFGPGTRLTVT.

CDR3 DNA sequence: TGTGCCAGCAGCAAAAGAGCGGGGGCCTACAATGAGCAGTTCTTC. The encoded protein is CASSKRAGAYNEQFF. V gene TRBV7-2 combines with J gene TRBJ2-1; 8 bases are shared with TRBD2. V lost 5 bases, J lost 2 bases, and 5 bases stayed unmatched. The germline gives CDR1 SGHTA, CDR2 FQGNSA. This CDR3 is built from 15 residues.

The rearrangement uses TRBV27 and TRBJ2-7; the match to TRBD2 covers 14 bases. Germline V gives CDR1 MNHEY, CDR2 SMNVEV (reference sequence). This CDR3 region has 13 residues. The V segment lost 5 bases and the J segment 6 bases; nucleotides outside the gene matches: 0. CDR3: CASSGLAGGEQYF. The CDR3 DNA sequence: TGTGCCAGCAGTGGACTAGCGGGAGGCGAGCAGTACTTC.

This clone has only a few counts. The chain recombines TRBV10-1 with TRBJ2-7; D gene ambiguous. Per the germline V gene, CDR1 is WNHNN and CDR2 is SYGVQD (reference sequence). The V gene lost 3 bases and the J gene lost 2 bases, with 8 bases spanning the gap. This CDR3 comprises 13 residues. As DNA, the CDR3 is TGCGCCAGCAGTGAAGTGGGGACCTACGAGCAGTACTTC. Its translation is CASSEVGTYEQYF.